This T cell receptor (beta chain) was captured in a study of regulatory T cells in long-lasting Graves disease. The CDR3 is 14 amino acids. Per germline, CDR1 MNHEY and CDR2 SVGEGT. Deletions cut 3 bases from V and 5 bases from J, with 13 bases between. This clonotype was recorded many times. Investigators prepared the TCR beta libraries by applying iRepertoire HTBI primers and Arm-PCR of CDR3 regions. TCRdb reprocessed the multiplex PCR reads with MiXCR, giving one entry per CDR3 protein. Of roughly 350,000 distinct CDR3 sequences in the sample, over 15% were seen once. Specified time point: newly diagnosed GD, antithyroid drugs for less than 3 months. RNA isolated from PBMCs was used to make the TCR library. Graves' disease diagnoses used American Thyroid Association guidelines. The patients were drawn from one endocrinology department in Xi'an, China. The sample was also linked to a second study, of T cells in Graves' hyperthyroidism and ophthalmopathy.

The TCR sequence derives from a man in his forties with Graves disease. The chain recombines TRBV6-2 or TRBV6-3 with TRBJ1-1; D might be TRBD1 (5 bases). The sequencing here drew on peripheral blood mononuclear cells (PBMCs), taken at new diagnosis, from a patient treated with antithyroid drugs. In DNA, the CDR3 is TGTGCCAGCAGTTATGGGGCCTGGGAGACTGAAGCTTTCTTT. Translated, it gives CASSYGAWETEAFF.